The clone carrying this T cell receptor beta chain was counted at least ten times. What it recognizes is unknown. The time point is: patch test 1, 2 weeks after DPC sensitization. As for treatment: therapeutic diphenylcyclopropenone sensitization with weekly scalp DPC. The data derive from a study of human T cells and chemical hapten exposure. Findings and caveats of the study: The study found that PT1 expanded TCR counts correlated positively with patch test score.

Via MiXCR, TCRdb re-called the RACE reads, giving one row per CDR3 protein. The table has some 91,000 distinct CDR3 sequences, around 11% seen once. The sequencing used whole blood, collected in connection with sensitization to the hapten diphenylcyclopropenone (DPC). The TCR originated in a woman aged 40 to 55 with alopecia areata. Some clones in this sample may be carry-over from other donors' samples.

CDR3 amino acids: CASSLATSGRPYEQYF. The CDR3, as DNA: TGTGCCAGCAGTTTGGCGACTAGCGGGAGACCCTACGAGCAGTACTTC. The V gene is TRBV12-3 or TRBV12-4, the J gene TRBJ2-7, with 12 bases identical to TRBD2. There are 16 residues in the CDR3. V shed 3 bases, J shed 2 bases, and the junction held 5 bases outside the gene matches.